This T cell receptor (beta chain) stems from a study of T cell repertoires in cytomegalovirus infection. In the study overall: Both recently identified HLA-C-restricted and well-studied HLA-B-restricted CMV epitopes were used in the study. In public TCR beta signatures, there were indications of both CMV infection and matching HLA type.

Study-wide results and caveats: The response measured ex vivo was dominated by TCR beta clonotypes (HLA-C-restricted and CMV-specific).

CDR1 is SGHTA and CDR2 is FQGNSA in the germline V gene. Trimming pared 0 bases from V and 4 bases from J, leaving 13 bases between. The CDR3 is 15 amino acids. In TCRdb, the reads were re-called with MiXCR into one record per CDR3 protein. The sample has approximately 600,000 distinct CDR3 sequences, almost 40% seen once; the top ten hold 48%. This clonotype was recorded at least ten times. Its specificity is not known. This receptor was obtained from a human donor in good health (CMV status not recorded). Some clones in this sample may be carry-over from other donors' samples. This material consisted of cultured PBMCs, taken from culture after CMV antigen stimulation. V usage is TRBV7-2 and J usage is TRBJ2-7, with D possibly matching TRBD2 (6 bases). This chain's CDR3 is CASSLAGGAAYEQYF. The DNA for the CDR3 is TGTGCCAGCAGCTTAGCGGGAGGTGCCGCTTACGAGCAGTACTTC.